These T cell receptor beta chains were read from a single sample in a study of pediatric ulcerative colitis. Measured with immunoSEQ multiplex PCR; TCRdb has only the in-frame clones, and not every one. The sample yields roughly 30,000 clones, about four fifths seen once. Sequencing used blood. These TCRs come from a boy aged 5-17 years with severe ulcerative colitis. CDR3s include the opening cysteine and the closing phenylalanine or tryptophan. The order of the fields is V gene, CDR3 length, CDR3 protein.

TRBV6-5 | 13 | CASSTGQNYEQYF
TRBV7-9 | 13 | CASSLILSDTQYF
TRBV13 | 14 | CASSFRQGPPGQYF
TRBV25-1 | 14 | CASTRGVWSTEAFF
TRBV7-9 | 17 | CASSSPPGQGQGNTIYF
TRBV5-1 | 14 | CASSLSQGNTEAFF
TRBV7-9 | 14 | CASSSAGGLYEQYF
TRBV19 | 14 | CASSIVAGDYTQYF
TRBV6-5 | 14 | CAGSFRTGSYGYTF
TRBV30 | 13 | CAWRREGNTEAFF
TRBV19 | 15 | CASSIDWDSGYEQYF
TRBV27 | 13 | CASSLQSSYEQYF
TRBV7-8 | 21 | CASSLVFVMGQGSYVDYGYTF
TRBV6-1 | 15 | CASRKQGIGTDTQYF
TRBV7-9 | 12 | CASSFRGSQQFF
TRBV27 | 13 | CASSFLRGHEQYF
TRBV11-1 | 15 | CASSLATGPTYEQYF
TRBV5-5 | 18 | CASSLEDRGYRGENTIYF
TRBV4-3 | 21 | CASSQDLIGQGRLSSYNEQFF
TRBV9 | 16 | CASSGGGRYLNSPLHF
TRBV11-2 | 14 | CASSGRDRSYEQYF
TRBV30 | 10 | CAWQQGEAFF
TRBV7-3 | 15 | CASSLTVMRGETQYF
TRBV2 | 13 | CASRDRGRYEQYF
TRBV4-3 | 14 | CASSRDLEYNEQFF
TRBV5-1 | 15 | CASSIHGTGMDEAFF
TRBV5-6 | 12 | CASSWGTGEQFF
TRBV6-6 | 11 | CATRVGNEQYF
TRBV2 | 13 | CASKRWIQETQYF
TRBV2 | 18 | CASIPLGGTGLTSYEQYF
TRBV7-6 | 16 | CASSLADPGTSYEQYF
TRBV5-1 | 14 | CASSLRGQEYGYTF
TRBV6-5 | 14 | CASSKTGRMEPQHF
TRBV25-1 | 15 | CASSEWNTENYGYTF
TRBV4-1 | 14 | CASSILVLNEKLFF
TRBV7-3 | 15 | CASSLLADSYNEQFF
TRBV27 | 15 | CASSLKGGKENTIYF
TRBV19 | 11 | CASKVGFEAFF
TRBV2 | 15 | CASSVSLSDPDTQYF
TRBV2 | 14 | CASRGDALRYGYTF
TRBV5-6 | 12 | CASSQDNYEQYF
TRBV27 | 15 | CASSLSLPRYNEQFF
TRBV6-6 | 12 | CASSRQDTEAFF
TRBV6-5 | 15 | CASSWTFTFSYEQYF
TRBV5-6 | 12 | CASSLRVSEQFF
TRBV2 | 15 | CASTNGGVGKNIQYF
TRBV9 | 15 | CASSVGFATNEKLFF
TRBV6-5 | 15 | CASSYSSLGAYEQYF
TRBV9 | 17 | CASSVAFGSGSAGGYTF
TRBV4-1 | 14 | CASSQGVMTDTQYF